This T cell receptor beta chain emerged from a study of beta chain features in type 1 diabetes. The investigators reverse transcribed all of the isolated RNA, so they sequenced expressed TCRB transcripts. TCRdb's table, derived via immunoSEQ multiplex PCR, lists solely in-frame clones and lacks some. Here the sample spans hundreds of thousands of clones, around an eighth being singletons. This CDR3 is 14 amino acids long. V gave up 9 bases and J gave up 3 bases, with 16 bases separating them. Germline V gene lookup returns CDR1 ENHRY and CDR2 SYGVKD. This clone was recorded a few times. Its cognate antigen is unknown. Overall study findings and caveats: The question of HLA type influencing TCRB rearrangement was one that remained unresolved here. Among patients with Type 1 diabetes, TCRB CDR3s were moderately but significantly shorter in every one of the four CD4+ subsets.

Each of the CD4+ naive, central memory, regulatory and stem cell-like memory populations was sorted via CD45RO/CCR7/CD25/CD127/CD95/CD27. The specimen sequenced was naive CD4+ T cells from blood. The source is a man between 18 and 35 years old with type 1 diabetes. The J gene is TRBJ2-3, the V gene TRBV10-3, with TRBD2 as a possible D gene (6 bases). Here the CDR3 reads CAMRGLLATDTQYF. CDR3 bases: TGTGCCATGCGGGGCCTCTTAGCTACAGATACGCAGTATTTT.